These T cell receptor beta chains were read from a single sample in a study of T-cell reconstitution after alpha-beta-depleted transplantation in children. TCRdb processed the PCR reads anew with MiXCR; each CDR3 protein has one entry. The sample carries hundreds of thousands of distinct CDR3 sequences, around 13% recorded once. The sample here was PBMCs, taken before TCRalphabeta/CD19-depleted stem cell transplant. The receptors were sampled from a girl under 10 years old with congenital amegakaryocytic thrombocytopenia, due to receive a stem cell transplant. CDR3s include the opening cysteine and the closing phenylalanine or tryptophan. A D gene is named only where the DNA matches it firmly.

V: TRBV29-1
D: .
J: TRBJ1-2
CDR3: CSVDPTGNNYGYTF

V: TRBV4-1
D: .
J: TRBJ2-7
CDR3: CASSQVWAEYEQYF

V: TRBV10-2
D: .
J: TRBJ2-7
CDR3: CASGGPSVYEQYF

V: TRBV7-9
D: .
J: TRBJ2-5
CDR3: CAPGTAQETQYF

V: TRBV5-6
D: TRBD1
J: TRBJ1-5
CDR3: CASSLAGGKDQPQHF

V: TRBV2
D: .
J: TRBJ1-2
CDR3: CASSRGPRDGYTF

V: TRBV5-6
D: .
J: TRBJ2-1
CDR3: CASSFRAEQFF

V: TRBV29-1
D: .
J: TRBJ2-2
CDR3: CSVEYHTGELFF

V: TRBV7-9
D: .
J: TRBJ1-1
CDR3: CASSQRTNEAFF

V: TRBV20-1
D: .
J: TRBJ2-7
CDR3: CSAPLRREAGEQYF

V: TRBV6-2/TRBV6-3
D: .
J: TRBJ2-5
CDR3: CASSYSSSQYF

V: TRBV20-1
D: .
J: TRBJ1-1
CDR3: CSAGSGGNTEAFF

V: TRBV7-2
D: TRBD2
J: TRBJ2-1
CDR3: CASTIGTGFGTSGINLYNEQFF

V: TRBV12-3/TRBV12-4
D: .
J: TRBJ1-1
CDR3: CASRPLGSTEAFF

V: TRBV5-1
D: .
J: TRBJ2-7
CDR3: CASSPHHQTVYEQYF

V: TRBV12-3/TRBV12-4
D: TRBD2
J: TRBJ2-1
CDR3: CASSRGLAGNEQFF

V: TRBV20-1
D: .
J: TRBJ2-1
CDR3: CSGVIYNEQFF

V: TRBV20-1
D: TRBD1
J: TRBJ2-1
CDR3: CSAVQGAKYYNEQFF

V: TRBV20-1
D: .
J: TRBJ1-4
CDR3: CSARGRVNEKLFF

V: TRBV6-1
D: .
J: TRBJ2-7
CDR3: CASSTNDRYPYEQYF

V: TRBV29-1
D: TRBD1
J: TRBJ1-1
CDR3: CSVDRRGLGMTEAFF

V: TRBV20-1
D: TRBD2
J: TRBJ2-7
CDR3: CSLPGLAEEQYF

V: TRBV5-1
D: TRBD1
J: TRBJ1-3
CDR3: CASSSGQNFGNTIYF

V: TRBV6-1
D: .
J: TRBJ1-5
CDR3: CASIDAGRTFSNQPQHF

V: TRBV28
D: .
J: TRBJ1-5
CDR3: CASNFPYVRGTQHF

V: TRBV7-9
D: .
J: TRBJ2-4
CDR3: CASSLARDNIQYF

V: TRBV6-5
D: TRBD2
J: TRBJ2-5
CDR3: CASSSRRTSGGEETQYF

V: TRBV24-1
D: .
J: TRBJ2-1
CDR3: CATSDRPLNEQFF

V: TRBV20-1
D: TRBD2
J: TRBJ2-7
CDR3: CSATTPASGAYEQYF

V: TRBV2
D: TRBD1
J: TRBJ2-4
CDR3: CASRKGDRVSENIQYF

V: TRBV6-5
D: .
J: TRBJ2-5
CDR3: CASGRGETQYF

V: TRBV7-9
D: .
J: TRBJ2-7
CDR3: CASGAKAYEQYF

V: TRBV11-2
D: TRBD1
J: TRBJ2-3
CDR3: CASSDREVDTQYF

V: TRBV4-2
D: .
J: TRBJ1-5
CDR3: CASSQDKYGNQPQHF

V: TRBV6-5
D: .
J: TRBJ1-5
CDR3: CASSYGGNSNQPQHF

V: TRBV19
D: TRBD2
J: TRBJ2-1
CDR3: CASKGRLAGREQFF

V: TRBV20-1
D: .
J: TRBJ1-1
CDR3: CSGGDGGSPLDTEAFF

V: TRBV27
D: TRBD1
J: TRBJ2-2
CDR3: CASSPGQGLSGEQFF